The source of this TCR beta chain is a study of response to subunit inactivated influenza vaccine. Study outcomes and limitations: Only a handful of new T cells, the authors suggested, are recruited with each seasonal influenza vaccination.

Germline assignment: CDR1 LGHDT and CDR2 YNNKEL (reference sequence). V was cut by 0 bases and J by 6 bases, with 9 bases left in between. CDR3 size: 13 residues. TCRdb independently ran MiXCR on the RT-PCR reads; one entry per CDR3 protein. Among 860,000 or so distinct CDR3 sequences listed, about 20% were seen once. This clonotype was detected many times. Its antigen remains unknown. This sequence was found in a man between 50 and 59 years old who received an inactivated influenza vaccine. Sequenced material: PBMCs from blood, taken roughly 5 days after vaccination. The chain recombines TRBV3-1 with TRBJ2-7; weak D call: TRBD1 (5 bases). CDR3 sequence reads: CASSQEVRAEQYF. CDR3 bases: TGTGCCAGCAGCCAAGAGGTCAGGGCCGAGCAGTACTTC.